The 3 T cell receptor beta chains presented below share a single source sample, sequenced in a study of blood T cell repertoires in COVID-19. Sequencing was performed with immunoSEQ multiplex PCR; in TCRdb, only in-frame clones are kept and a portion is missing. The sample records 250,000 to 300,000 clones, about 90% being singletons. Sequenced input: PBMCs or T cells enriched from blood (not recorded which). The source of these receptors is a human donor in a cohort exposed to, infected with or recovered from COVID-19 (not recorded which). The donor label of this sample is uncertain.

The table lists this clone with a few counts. The CDR3 DNA sequence: TGCGCCAGCAGTGACGGGGGAAGGAGGGATACGCAGTATTTT. Translating gives CASSDGGRRDTQYF. This rearrangement joins TRBV10-1 to TRBJ2-3, with a possible D match to TRBD2 (6 bases). In germline, CDR1 is WNHNN, CDR2 SYGVQD (reference sequence). The CDR3 sequence is 14 residues long. V lost 3 bases and J 6 bases, leaving 13 bases between the germline ends.

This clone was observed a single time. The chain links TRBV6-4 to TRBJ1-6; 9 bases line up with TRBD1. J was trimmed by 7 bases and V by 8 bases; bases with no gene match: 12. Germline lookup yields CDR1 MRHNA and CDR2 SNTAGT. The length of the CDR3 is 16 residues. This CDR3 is CASEGDRERGNSPLHF. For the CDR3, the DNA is TGTGCCAGCGAAGGGGACAGGGAGAGGGGAAATTCACCCCTCCACTTT.

CDR3 sequence: CSASGSGLNNEQFF. The CDR3 nucleotides read TGCAGTGCTAGTGGTAGCGGACTGAACAATGAGCAGTTCTTC. The chain couples TRBV20-1 to TRBJ2-1, with D perhaps TRBD2 (6 bases). This CDR3 has 14 residues. CDR1 is DFQATT and CDR2 is SNEGSKA in the germline V gene (reference sequence). V was trimmed by 3 bases and J by 5 bases, leaving 14 bases between them.